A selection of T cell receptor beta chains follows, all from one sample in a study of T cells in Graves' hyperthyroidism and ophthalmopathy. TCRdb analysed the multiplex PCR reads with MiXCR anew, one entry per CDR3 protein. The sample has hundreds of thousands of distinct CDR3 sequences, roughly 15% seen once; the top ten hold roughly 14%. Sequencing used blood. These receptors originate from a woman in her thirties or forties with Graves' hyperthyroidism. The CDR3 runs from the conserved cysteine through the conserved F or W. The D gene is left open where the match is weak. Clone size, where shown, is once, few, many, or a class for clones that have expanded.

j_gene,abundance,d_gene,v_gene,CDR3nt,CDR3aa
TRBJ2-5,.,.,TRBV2,TGTGCCAGCAGCACCCTGGGTAGTTACCAAGAGACCCAGTACTTC,CASSTLGSYQETQYF
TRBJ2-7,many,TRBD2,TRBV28,TGTGCCAGCAGTTTTCGCGGGAGGGCCTTACGAGAGCAGTACTTC,CASSFRGRALREQYF
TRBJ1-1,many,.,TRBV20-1,TGCAGTGCTAGGGTACAGCGAGGCGATGAAGCTTTCTTT,CSARVQRGDEAFF
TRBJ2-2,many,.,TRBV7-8,TGTGCCAGCATCCCCGCGATGGGGGGAGCGAACACCGGGGAGCTGTTTTTT,CASIPAMGGANTGELFF
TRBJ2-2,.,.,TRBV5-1,TGCGCCAGCAGCCCTAATGAGTTTGCCGGGGAGCTGTTTTTT,CASSPNEFAGELFF
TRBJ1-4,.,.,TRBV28,TGTGCCAGCAGTTTATTCCCGACAACAACTAATGAAAAACTGTTTTTT,CASSLFPTTTNEKLFF
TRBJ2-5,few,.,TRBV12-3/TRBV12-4,TGTGCCAGCAGCCCCAGACTCGTTGAGACCCAGTACTTC,CASSPRLVETQYF
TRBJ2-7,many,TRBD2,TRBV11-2,TGTGCCAGCAGCTTTGCTAGCGGCTACGAGCAGTACTTC,CASSFASGYEQYF
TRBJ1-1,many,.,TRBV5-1,TGCGCCAGCAGCTTGGCCCGGGCAGGTCATGGTGAAGCTTTCTTT,CASSLARAGHGEAFF
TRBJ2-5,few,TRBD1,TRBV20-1,TGCAGTGCTAGTCCCATTCGACAGGGGCAAGAGACCCAGTACTTC,CSASPIRQGQETQYF
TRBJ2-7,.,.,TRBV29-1,TGCAGCGTTGAAAAGCTTCAGGAAAATTACGAGCAGTACTTC,CSVEKLQENYEQYF
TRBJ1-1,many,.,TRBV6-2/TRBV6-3,TGTGCCATCGCGGGGCGGAACCTCTTTGGGGACACTGAAGCTTTCTTT,CAIAGRNLFGDTEAFF
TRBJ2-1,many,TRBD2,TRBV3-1,TGTGCCAGCAGCCAAGACGGGGGACTAGCGGACAATGAGCAGTTCTTC,CASSQDGGLADNEQFF
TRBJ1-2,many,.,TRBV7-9,TGTGCCAGCAGCTTAGCTACCTATGGCTACACCTTC,CASSLATYGYTF